Below, 27 T cell receptor beta chains from the same sample are listed, as sequenced in a study of patients and donors after allogeneic stem cell transplantation. TCRdb re-analysed the RT-PCR reads in MiXCR, keeping a single row per CDR3 protein. This repertoire shows about a million distinct CDR3 sequences, roughly 18% found once; its top ten account for around 6%. Sequencing was done on a sample of blood, either unsorted or a sorted T cell fraction (not recorded which). All receptors derive from a human donor who was either an allogeneic HSCT recipient or a stem cell or donor lymphocyte infusion donor (not recorded which). It is not recorded whose cells these are; they may come from a transplant donor.

The chain joins TRBV11-2 to TRBJ2-7; 8 bases map to TRBD1. V lost 2 bases, J lost 0 bases, and 15 bases stayed unmatched. Per germline, CDR1 SGHAT and CDR2 FQNNGV. This CDR3 spans 19 amino acids. The CDR3 protein is CASSLLRTGRLLNSYEQYF. The DNA of the CDR3 is TGTGCCAGCAGCTTACTGCGGACAGGGCGACTTCTCAACTCCTACGAGCAGTACTTC.

This clonotype was found a few times. This chain joins TRBV25-1 and TRBJ1-1; TRBD1 is a possible D gene (5 bases). CDR1 MGHDK and CDR2 SYGVNS come from the germline V gene. The CDR3 has 17 amino acids. Between the trimmed V and J ends, which lost 2 bases and 1 base, there was a span of 17 bases. CDR3 nucleotide sequence: TGTGCCAGCAGTGAAGGGACCCCAGGTCTTTCGAACACTGAAGCTTTCTTT. Protein product: CASSEGTPGLSNTEAFF.

Only a few counts were recorded for this clonotype. The V call is TRBV7-9, the J call TRBJ1-5; D unclear. The germline CDR1 and CDR2 sequences are SEHNR and FQNEAQ (reference sequence). V was clipped by 3 bases and J by 7 bases, with 13 bases between them. This CDR3 spans 14 amino acids. The CDR3 protein is CASSFENEGQPQHF. CDR3 nucleotide sequence: TGTGCCAGCAGCTTTGAAAATGAGGGACAGCCCCAGCATTTT.

V and J are TRBV11-1 and TRBJ2-6, with 7 bases fitting TRBD1. Trimming removed 5 bases from V and 1 base from J; junction bases left unmatched: 17. The germline V gene has CDR1 SGHAT and CDR2 FQDESV (reference sequence). The CDR3 has 20 amino acids. CDR3 in amino acids: CASSRTGESGIFSGANVLTF. In DNA form, the CDR3 reads TGTGCCAGCAGCCGAACAGGGGAATCAGGTATCTTTTCTGGGGCCAACGTCCTGACTTTC.

This chain connects TRBV6-1 to TRBJ2-7, with 9 bases lining up with TRBD1. Trimming removed 7 bases from V and 3 bases from J; junction bases left unmatched: 4. In germline, CDR1 is MNHNS, CDR2 SASEGT. The CDR3 runs 13 residues. DNA for the CDR3: TGTGCCAGCAAAGGGACAGGGTACTACGAGCAGTACTTC. Translation gives CASKGTGYYEQYF.

The chain has TRBV3-1 and TRBJ2-5; D not resolved. Between the trimmed V and J ends, which lost 1 base and 5 bases, there was a span of 14 bases. Germline CDR1 is LGHDT and CDR2 is YNNKEL (reference sequence). The CDR3 is 15 residues long. CDR3 in amino acids: CASSQGTRAIETQYF. CDR3 DNA: TGTGCCAGCAGCCAAGGAACAAGAGCCATTGAGACCCAGTACTTC.

This clonotype was counted only a few times. This rearrangement joins TRBV5-6 to TRBJ1-4; D is possibly TRBD1 (6 bases). The germline CDR1 and CDR2 sequences are SGHDT and YYEEEE. CDR3 length: 15 amino acids. Between the trimmed V and J ends, which lost 4 bases and 7 bases, there was a span of 17 bases. The CDR3 here is CASSQRPGGGEKLFF. For the CDR3, the DNA is TGTGCCAGCAGCCAGAGGCCGGGGGGCGGTGAAAAACTGTTTTTT.

This chain uses TRBV7-8 with TRBJ2-4; D is unclear. Germline CDR1 is SGHVS and CDR2 is FQNEAQ. This CDR3 comprises 14 residues. With 5 bases removed from V and 7 bases from J, the gap between germline ends came to 15 bases. The CDR3 here is CASSPLPKGNIQYF. The CDR3 region has the DNA TGTGCCAGCAGCCCCCTTCCCAAAGGGAACATTCAGTACTTC.

The chain carries TRBV7-8 and TRBJ1-1; the match to TRBD1 covers 10 bases. V was clipped by 5 bases and J by 6 bases; unmatched bases: 15. CDR3 length: 17 residues. From germline, CDR1 is SGHVS and CDR2 FQNEAQ. CDR3 residues: CASSLPRGQGLGAEAFF. The DNA of the CDR3 is TGTGCCAGCAGCCTCCCTCGGGGACAGGGGCTTGGGGCTGAAGCTTTCTTT. The complete variable domain, with remaining parts taken from reference TRBV7-8 and TRBJ1-1, reads GAGVSQSPRYKVAKRGQDVALRCDPISGHVSLFWYQQALGQGPEFLTYFQNEAQLDKSGLPSDRFFAERPEGSVSTLKIQRTQQEDSAVYLCASSLPRGQGLGAEAFFGQGTRLTVV.

The rearrangement joins TRBV4-1 to TRBJ2-2; 14 bases line up with TRBD2. Germline V gene data show CDR1 as MGHRA and CDR2 as YSYEKL. CDR3 length equals 19 residues. V was pared by 1 base and J by 1 base, with 5 bases of the junction left unmatched. The CDR3 here is CASSQGGGLAGVNTGELFF. CDR3 nucleotides: TGCGCCAGCAGCCAAGGGGGGGGACTAGCGGGGGTGAACACCGGGGAGCTGTTTTTT.

This clonotype was found a few times. The chain has TRBV30 and TRBJ1-5, with D perhaps matching TRBD1 (6 bases). CDR1 is GTSNPN and CDR2 is SVGIG in the germline V gene (reference sequence). V was trimmed by 5 bases and J by 6 bases, leaving 17 bases between them. The CDR3 is 14 residues long. The CDR3 loop is CAWQGMGASQPQHF. CDR3 DNA: TGTGCCTGGCAAGGAATGGGGGCGTCTCAGCCCCAGCATTTT. Full variable domain (remainder filled in from reference TRBV30 and TRBJ1-5): SQTIHQWPATLVQPVGSPLSLECTVEGTSNPNLYWYRQAAGRGLQLLFYSVGIGQISSEVPQNLSASRPQDRQFILSSKKLLLSDSGFYLCAWQGMGASQPQHFGDGTRLSIL.

The chain combines TRBV5-5 with TRBJ2-3; TRBD2 matches at 15 bases. Germline loops: CDR1 SGHKS, CDR2 YYEKEE (reference sequence). There are 17 residues in the CDR3. V was clipped by 3 bases and J by 6 bases; unmatched bases: 8. The CDR3 DNA follows: TGTGCCAGCAGCTCCTACTCCGGGACTAGCGGGGGGGATACGCAGTATTTT. This gives the protein CASSSYSGTSGGDTQYF.

This clonotype was observed a few times. V usage is TRBV4-2 and J usage is TRBJ2-5; perhaps TRBD2 as D (6 bases). The CDR3 contains 13 residues. Germline CDR1 reads LGHNA; CDR2 reads YNFKEQ. The V end lost 0 bases, the J end lost 4 bases, and 6 bases lay between the germline ends. DNA for the CDR3: TGTGCCAGCAGCCAAGAGGGAGGAGAGACCCAGTACTTC. This translates into CASSQEGGETQYF.

This clonotype was counted a few times. V gene TRBV10-3 combines with J gene TRBJ2-3; D uncertain. Germline CDR1 ENHRY, CDR2 SYGVKD. There are 11 residues in the CDR3. Trimming pared 8 bases from V and 6 bases from J, leaving 9 bases between. The CDR3 DNA sequence: TGTGCCATCTTGGCGGTGGATACGCAGTATTTT. It is translated as CAILAVDTQYF.

The sample holds a few counts of this clonotype. The chain uses TRBV7-2 and TRBJ1-6; 8 nucleotides match TRBD1. CDR1 is SGHTA, CDR2 FQGNSA, per germline. The ends lost 1 base at V and 7 bases at J; junction bases unmatched: 6. CDR3 length equals 16 residues. For the CDR3, the DNA is TGTGCCAGCAGCTTAGATGACAGGGGATGGAATTCACCCCTCCACTTT. Protein sequence: CASSLDDRGWNSPLHF.

This clonotype showed up just a few times. This rearrangement joins TRBV7-2 to TRBJ2-5; 9 positions match TRBD1. V lost 1 base and J lost 2; bases outside the gene matches: 8. Germline assignment: CDR1 SGHTA and CDR2 FQGNSA. This CDR3 comprises 17 residues. This chain's CDR3 is CASSLDRGDRVQETQYF. Here the CDR3 DNA reads TGTGCCAGCAGCTTAGATCGAGGGGACAGGGTGCAAGAGACCCAGTACTTC.

The rearrangement uses TRBV12-3 or TRBV12-4 and TRBJ2-1; no reliable D call. The V end was cut by 3 bases, the J end by 6 bases, with 9 bases between. This CDR3 has 13 amino acids. This chain's CDR3 is CASSFAVVNEQFF. CDR3 nucleotide sequence: TGTGCCAGCAGTTTTGCGGTAGTCAATGAGCAGTTCTTC.

The chain combines TRBV3-1 with TRBJ2-5; 10 nucleotides line up with TRBD1. CDR3 length: 18 residues. Losses at the gene ends were 0 bases for V and 2 bases for J; bases not matched to a gene: 9. Germline CDR1 is LGHDT and CDR2 is YNNKEL (reference sequence). CDR3 loop: CASSQEGLGDRGQETQYF. The CDR3 nucleotides are TGTGCCAGCAGCCAAGAGGGGCTCGGGGACAGGGGACAAGAGACCCAGTACTTC.

This sequence joins TRBV6-4 and TRBJ2-3, with 11 positions matching TRBD2. With 6 bases clipped from V and 5 bases from J, the junction kept 13 bases outside the gene matches. The CDR3 has 17 residues. From germline, CDR1 is MRHNA and CDR2 SNTAGT. CDR3 bases: TGTGCCAGCAGGGGATCGTATAGCGGGGGGGCGAGAGATACGCAGTATTTT. It is translated as CASRGSYSGGARDTQYF.

The chain carries TRBV11-1 and TRBJ2-7, with 9 bases fitting TRBD1. Germline lookup yields CDR1 SGHAT and CDR2 FQDESV (reference sequence). Losses at the gene ends were 1 base for V and 5 bases for J; bases not matched to a gene: 15. This CDR3 region has 18 residues. CDR3 sequence: CASSLEPGQGPFWHEQYF. Written as DNA, the CDR3 is TGTGCCAGCAGCTTAGAGCCGGGACAGGGACCTTTTTGGCACGAGCAGTACTTC.

The CDR3 reads CAISDLGQGEAKNIQYF. The CDR3 DNA is TGTGCCATCAGTGATCTGGGACAGGGGGAAGCCAAAAACATTCAGTACTTC. J is TRBJ2-4 and V is TRBV10-3, with 11 bases identical to TRBD1. Unmatched junction bases numbered 4, after V lost 3 bases and J lost 0 bases. The germline V gene has CDR1 ENHRY and CDR2 SYGVKD. The CDR3 runs to 17 residues.

This clonotype was seen more than once but under ten times. The chain links TRBV5-8 to TRBJ2-2; D unclear. The V gene lost 6 bases and the J gene lost 0 bases, with 12 bases spanning the gap. The CDR3 consists of 15 residues. Germline CDR1 SGHTS, CDR2 YDEGEE. In nucleotides, the CDR3 is TGTGCCAGCAACCTCCGGCCAGCGAACACCGGGGAGCTGTTTTTT. Translated, it gives CASNLRPANTGELFF. Filled out from reference TRBV5-8 and TRBJ2-2, the complete variable domain reads EAGVTQSPTHLIKTRGQQATLRCSPISGHTSVYWYQQALGLGLQFLLWYDEGEERNRGNFPPRFSGRQFPNYSSELNVNALELEDSALYLCASNLRPANTGELFFGEGSRLTVL.

The chain combines TRBV20-1 with TRBJ2-3; D is perhaps TRBD1 (5 bases). The length of the CDR3 is 14 residues. Trimming stripped 2 bases from V and 4 bases from J, with 13 bases between. The germline gives CDR1 DFQATT, CDR2 SNEGSKA (reference sequence). CDR3 in DNA: TGCAGTGCTAGACAGGGATTTTGGCCAGATACGCAGTATTTT. This codes for CSARQGFWPDTQYF.

This clonotype appeared a few times. V gene TRBV12-3 or TRBV12-4 combines with J gene TRBJ1-5; TRBD1 is a possible D gene (5 bases). V was cut by 7 bases and J by 6 bases, with 16 bases left in between. CDR3 length: 14 residues. The DNA for the CDR3 is TGTGCCAGCACTCTCTCGGGGGAATTTCAGCCCCAGCATTTT. Protein: CASTLSGEFQPQHF.

This clonotype was counted between two and nine times. J is TRBJ1-5 and V is TRBV28; D not resolved. Per the germline V gene, CDR1 is MDHEN and CDR2 is SYDVKM. V lost 1 base, J lost 2 bases, and 9 bases lay in between. This CDR3 region has 15 residues. DNA of the CDR3: TGTGCCAGCAGTTTATATGGGCAGGGCAATCAGCCCCAGCATTTT. Protein: CASSLYGQGNQPQHF.

The chain joins TRBV14 to TRBJ1-1, with TRBD1 as a possible D gene (5 bases). CDR1 SGHDN and CDR2 FVKESK come from the germline V gene. V lost 0 bases and J 12 bases, leaving 17 bases between the germline ends. This CDR3 has 14 residues. The CDR3 protein is CASSQDQTAGGTFF. The CDR3 DNA follows: TGTGCCAGCAGCCAAGATCAGACAGCGGGAGGGACTTTCTTT.

The sample holds many counts of this clonotype. The rearrangement joins TRBV7-9 to TRBJ2-7; D tentatively fits TRBD1 or TRBD2 (5 bases each). From germline, CDR1 is SEHNR and CDR2 FQNEAQ (reference sequence). This CDR3 has 14 amino acids. Trimming shortened V by 5 bases and J by 6 bases, and 17 bases separated the two germline ends. This chain's CDR3 is CASSLRRDRTEQYF. The CDR3 DNA reads TGTGCCAGCAGCCTAAGAAGGGACCGCACCGAGCAGTACTTC. Full variable domain (rest looked up from reference TRBV7-9 and TRBJ2-7): DTGVSQNPRHKITKRGQNVTFRCDPISEHNRLYWYRQTLGQGPEFLTYFQNEAQLEKSRLLSDRFSAERPKGSFSTLEIQRTEQGDSAMYLCASSLRRDRTEQYFGPGTRLTVT.